This T cell receptor (beta chain) derives from a study of glioma-infiltrating T cells after dendritic cell vaccination. As to time point: after dendritic cell vaccination, including at tumor progression/relapse. The V end was cut by 0 bases, the J end by 6 bases, with 18 bases between. Germline assignment: CDR1 MNHEY and CDR2 SMNVEV (reference sequence). This CDR3 is built from 16 residues. Some clones are missing from TCRdb's copy, which holds only in-frame ones; the method was immunoSEQ multiplex PCR. The repertoire consists of approximately 50,000 clones, with approximately 91% occurring once and the leading ten covering roughly 5.3%.

The sequencing used blood, collected after dendritic cell vaccination. This clonotype was obtained from a human donor with glioblastoma. J is TRBJ2-7 and V is TRBV27, with unresolved D. As DNA, the CDR3 is TGTGCCAGCAGTTTATCGGCTCGAAGAGCGAGAAGCGAGCAGTACTTC. Its protein is CASSLSARRARSEQYF.